One and the same sample provided the 4 T cell receptor beta chains below, sequenced in a study of shared clonotypes between healthy human individuals. Terminally differentiated effector memory CD45RA+ cells were excluded by CCR7 positive selection of CD45RO-negative cells. Assay used: immunoSEQ multiplex PCR; TCRdb lists only in-frame clones, some missing. The table shows over 2 million clones, with less than 95% occurring only once. What was sequenced was naive CD8+ T cells sorted from blood. Receptor source: a young man in good health.

The rearrangement links TRBV7-9 to TRBJ2-3, with 9 bases matching TRBD1. The CDR3 contains 15 residues. The germline CDR1 and CDR2 sequences are SEHNR and FQNEAQ (reference sequence). Unmatched junction bases numbered 7, after V lost 7 bases and J lost 2 bases. The CDR3: CASNTGTGTTDTQYF. The CDR3 nucleotides are TGTGCCAGCAACACCGGGACAGGGACCACAGATACGCAGTATTTT. The full variable domain, rest sourced from reference TRBV7-9 and TRBJ2-3, is DTGVSQNPRHKITKRGQNVTFRCDPISEHNRLYWYRQTLGQGPEFLTYFQNEAQLEKSRLLSDRFSAERPKGSFSTLEIQRTEQGDSAMYLCASNTGTGTTDTQYFGPGTRLTVL.

As DNA, the CDR3 is TGTGCCAGCAGCTTAGAGTTGCGGGGGAGCACAGATACGCAGTATTTT. Its translation: CASSLELRGSTDTQYF. This chain connects TRBV7-8 to TRBJ2-3; TRBD2 aligns across 7 bases. V lost 1 base and J lost 0; bases outside the gene matches: 4. Germline CDR1 SGHVS, CDR2 FQNEAQ. This CDR3 region has 16 residues.

The V call is TRBV6-5, the J call TRBJ2-3; 8 bases line up with TRBD2. Per the germline V gene, CDR1 is MNHEY and CDR2 is SVGAGI. V shed 7 bases and J 3 bases; nucleotides not matched to a gene: 3. The CDR3 loop spans 13 amino acids. Here the CDR3 DNA reads TGTGCCAGCACCACGGGAGGGACAGATACGCAGTATTTT. Its translation is CASTTGGTDTQYF.

The chain uses TRBV28 and TRBJ2-2; the D gene is possibly TRBD2 (6 bases). The CDR3 consists of 14 residues. In germline, CDR1 is MDHEN, CDR2 SYDVKM. Trimming removed 5 bases from V and 7 bases from J, with 14 bases in between. The CDR3 region has the DNA TGTGCCAGCAGTCCGCCGGGGGAAGGCGGGGAGCTGTTTTTT. This translates into CASSPPGEGGELFF.